A single sample gave rise to the 10 T cell receptor beta chains below, sequenced in a study of Graves' ophthalmopathy and Graves' hyperthyroidism. RNA transcripts were the template, and TCR beta CDR3 regions were amplified from them. Following a first-round RT-PCR that used HTBI primers, a second-round multiplex PCR was carried out. TCRdb re-called the multiplex PCR reads through MiXCR, storing one row per CDR3 protein. The sample has hundreds of thousands of distinct CDR3 sequences; roughly two fifths are singletons. Sequencing was done on a sample of peripheral blood. The receptors derive from an adult man with Graves' ophthalmopathy.

On this clonotype itself: The junction does not match germline at one end; this may be a read error. The rearrangement links TRBV7-2 to TRBJ2-6; 7 nucleotides agree with TRBD2. This CDR3 spans 18 amino acids. Germline-derived CDR1 and CDR2 are SGHTA and FQGNSA. The CDR3 loop is CASRLRLAASSGANVLTF. The DNA of the CDR3 is TGTGCCAGCCGCTTAAGGCTAGCGGCCAGCTCTGGGGCCAACGTCCTGACTTTC.

This chain links TRBV2 with TRBJ1-2; 8 positions agree with TRBD1. From germline, CDR1 is SNHLY and CDR2 FYNNEI. The trim removed 4 bases at V and 5 bases at J, leaving 6 bases unmatched. The CDR3 extends over 14 amino acids. CDR3 DNA sequence: TGTGCCAGCAGTGGGGACAGGAGGGGATATGGCTACACCTTC. Translation gives CASSGDRRGYGYTF. The variable domain in full, completed from reference TRBV2 and TRBJ1-2, reads EPEVTQTPSHQVTQMGQEVILRCVPISNHLYFYWYRQILGQKVEFLVSFYNNEISEKSEIFDDQFSVERPDGSNFTLKIRSTKLEDSAMYFCASSGDRRGYGYTFGSGTRLTVV.

This clonotype was seen more than once but under ten times. V and J are TRBV5-5 and TRBJ1-6; 7 bases agree with TRBD1. The CDR3 totals 17 residues. The germline gives CDR1 SGHKS, CDR2 YYEKEE (reference sequence). J lost 0 bases, V lost 4 bases, and 7 bases had no gene match. CDR3: CASSPGQTSSYNSPLHF. The CDR3 region has the DNA TGTGCCAGCAGCCCGGGACAGACAAGCTCCTATAATTCACCCCTCCACTTT.

This clonotype has just a few counts. The rearrangement joins TRBV20-1 to TRBJ2-5; D is unresolved. This CDR3 has 11 amino acids. The germline CDR1 and CDR2 sequences are DFQATT and SNEGSKA (reference sequence). Trimming took 8 bases from V and 4 from J, leaving 11 bases between them. The CDR3 DNA is TGCAGTATTACCTGGAGAGAGACCCAGTACTTC. Its protein product is CSITWRETQYF.

This chain links TRBV29-1 with TRBJ2-5; 11 nucleotides line up with TRBD1. This CDR3 contains 14 residues. Trimming took 4 bases from V and 4 from J; bases not matched to a gene: 5. In germline, CDR1 is SQVTM, CDR2 ANQGSEA. The CDR3 loop reads CSVGAGTGGETQYF. DNA of the CDR3: TGCAGCGTTGGGGCCGGGACAGGGGGAGAGACCCAGTACTTC.

This clonotype occurred many times. The chain is built from TRBV10-3 and TRBJ2-2; no definite D call. Germline lookup yields CDR1 ENHRY and CDR2 SYGVKD. V lost 0 bases to trimming and J lost 4 bases, with 6 bases between them. The CDR3 spans 14 residues. DNA of the CDR3: TGTGCCATCAGTGAGTCCCCCAGCACCGGGGAGCTGTTTTTT. This encodes CAISESPSTGELFF.

The chain is built from TRBV10-1 and TRBJ1-1; no clear D. The CDR3 loop spans 14 amino acids. The V and J ends lost 0 bases and 5 bases respectively, with 10 bases between them. Germline V gene data show CDR1 as WNHNN and CDR2 as SYGVQD (reference sequence). The CDR3 here is CASSESAGWTEAFF. The CDR3 DNA is TGCGCCAGCAGTGAGTCGGCCGGGTGGACTGAAGCTTTCTTT.

Ten or more counts support this clonotype. The J gene is TRBJ1-2, the V gene TRBV19; TRBD1 matches at 8 bases. Germline-derived CDR1 and CDR2 are LNHDA and SQIVND (reference sequence). Losses at the gene ends were 3 bases for V and 6 bases for J; bases not matched to a gene: 6. CDR3 length equals 14 residues. The CDR3 region is CASSITPGQDGYTF. The CDR3 nucleotides read TGTGCCAGTAGTATTACGCCGGGACAGGATGGCTACACCTTC.

This clonotype appeared many times. This chain connects TRBV19 to TRBJ1-2, with D unresolved. Germline V CDR1 and CDR2: LNHDA, SQIVND (reference sequence). Trimming took off 5 bases at V and 2 bases at J, with 12 bases between the two ends. This CDR3 comprises 14 residues. The CDR3, as DNA: TGTGCCAGTAGTTTCCGGACCGTCAACTATGGCTACACCTTC. This translates into CASSFRTVNYGYTF.

The rearrangement links TRBV7-9 to TRBJ1-1, with D possibly matching TRBD1 (5 bases). With 3 bases removed from V and 1 base from J, the gap between germline ends came to 9 bases. There are 14 residues in the CDR3. The germline V gene encodes CDR1 SEHNR and CDR2 FQNEAQ (reference sequence). The CDR3 protein is CASSFRQQNTEAFF. DNA for the CDR3: TGTGCCAGCAGCTTTAGACAGCAGAACACTGAAGCTTTCTTT.